This T cell receptor (beta chain) emerged from a study of CD8 T cells in ankylosing spondylitis. Regarding the study as a whole: Ankylosing spondylitis blood appeared to be characterized by a TCR beta motif of eight or nine highly homologous variants.

TCRdb processed the 5' RACE reads anew with MiXCR; each CDR3 protein has one entry. The top ten clones hold approximately 0.5% of a sample with around 890,000 distinct CDR3 sequences, about 10% of them seen once. Trimming shortened V by 4 bases and J by 3 bases, and 13 bases separated the two germline ends. The CDR3 extends over 14 amino acids. Germline CDR1 is GTSNPN and CDR2 is SVGIG (reference sequence). A remark on this clonotype: Its antigen remains unknown.

This receptor was identified in a male donor with ankylosing spondylitis. The specimen was blood, either unsorted or a sorted T cell fraction (not recorded which). The chain employs TRBV30 and TRBJ2-4; D is uncertain. CDR3 sequence reads: CAWTRLQVKNIQYF. The DNA of the CDR3 is TGTGCCTGGACAAGACTCCAAGTCAAAAACATTCAGTACTTC.